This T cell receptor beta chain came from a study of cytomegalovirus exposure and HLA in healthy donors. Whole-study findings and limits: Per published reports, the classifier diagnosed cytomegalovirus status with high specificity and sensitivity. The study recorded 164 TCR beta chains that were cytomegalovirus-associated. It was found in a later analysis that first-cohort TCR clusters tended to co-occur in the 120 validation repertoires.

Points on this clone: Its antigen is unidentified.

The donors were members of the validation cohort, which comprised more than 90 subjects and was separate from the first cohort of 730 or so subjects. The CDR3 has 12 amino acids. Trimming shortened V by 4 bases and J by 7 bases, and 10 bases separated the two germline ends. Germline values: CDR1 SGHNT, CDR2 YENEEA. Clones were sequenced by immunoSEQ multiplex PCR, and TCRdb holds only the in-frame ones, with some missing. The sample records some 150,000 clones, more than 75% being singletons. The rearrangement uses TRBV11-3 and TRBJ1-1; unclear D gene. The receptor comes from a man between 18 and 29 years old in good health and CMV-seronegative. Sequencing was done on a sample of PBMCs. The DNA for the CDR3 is TGTGCCAGCAGCTATGGACGGGGTGAAGCTTTCTTT. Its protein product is CASSYGRGEAFF.